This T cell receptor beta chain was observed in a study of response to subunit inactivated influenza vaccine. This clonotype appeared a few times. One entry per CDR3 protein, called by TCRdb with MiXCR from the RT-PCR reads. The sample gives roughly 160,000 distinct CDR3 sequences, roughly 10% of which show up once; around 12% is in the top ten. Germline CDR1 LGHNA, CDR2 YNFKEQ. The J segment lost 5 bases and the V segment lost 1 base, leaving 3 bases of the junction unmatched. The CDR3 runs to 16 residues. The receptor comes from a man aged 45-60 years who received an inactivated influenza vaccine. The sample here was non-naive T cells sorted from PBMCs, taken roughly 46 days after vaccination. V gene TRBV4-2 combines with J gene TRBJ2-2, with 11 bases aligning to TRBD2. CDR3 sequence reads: CASSQAPSGGTGELFF. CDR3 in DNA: TGTGCCAGCAGCCAAGCGCCTAGCGGGGGGACCGGGGAGCTGTTTTTT.